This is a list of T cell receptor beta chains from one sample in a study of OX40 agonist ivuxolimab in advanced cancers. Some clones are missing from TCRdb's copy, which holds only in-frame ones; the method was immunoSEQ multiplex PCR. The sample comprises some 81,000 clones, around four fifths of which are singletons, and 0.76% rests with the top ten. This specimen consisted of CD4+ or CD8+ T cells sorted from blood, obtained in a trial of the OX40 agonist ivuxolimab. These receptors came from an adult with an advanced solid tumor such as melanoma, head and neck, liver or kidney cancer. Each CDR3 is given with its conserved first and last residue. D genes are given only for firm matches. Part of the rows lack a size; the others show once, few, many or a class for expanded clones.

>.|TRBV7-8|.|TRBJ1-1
CASSLRGEVPEAFF
TGTGCCAGCAGCTTAAGAGGGGAGGTCCCTGAAGCTTTCTTT
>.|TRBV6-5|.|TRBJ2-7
CASSYSYATPYEQYF
TGTGCCAGCAGTTACTCGTACGCAACTCCCTACGAGCAGTACTTC
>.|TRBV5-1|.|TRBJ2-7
CASSAQGAYEQYF
TGCGCCAGCTCCGCCCAGGGAGCCTACGAGCAGTACTTC
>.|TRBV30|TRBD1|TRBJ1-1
CAWRPGQGSMNTEAFF
TGTGCCTGGAGGCCGGGACAGGGATCGATGAACACTGAAGCTTTCTTT
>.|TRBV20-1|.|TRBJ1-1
CSARRQGEAFF
TGCAGTGCTCGGCGCCAGGGAGAAGCTTTCTTT
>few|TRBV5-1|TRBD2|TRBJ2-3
CASSLTEVAGGPSRDTQYF
TGCGCCAGCAGCTTAACCGAAGTAGCGGGAGGGCCTAGTAGGGATACGCAGTATTTT
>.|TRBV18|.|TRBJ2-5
CASSPPDGQLETQYF
TGTGCCAGCTCACCACCCGATGGTCAACTAGAGACCCAGTACTTC
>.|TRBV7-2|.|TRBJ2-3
CASSLSSGGGYTQYF
TGTGCCAGCAGCTTAAGTAGCGGAGGGGGATATACGCAGTATTTT
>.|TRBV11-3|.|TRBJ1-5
CASSPNGRGDQPQHF
TGTGCCAGCAGCCCCAACGGGAGGGGGGATCAGCCCCAGCATTTT
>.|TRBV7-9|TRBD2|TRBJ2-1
CASSLAGTSAHEQFF
TGTGCCAGCAGCTTAGCCGGGACTAGCGCCCATGAGCAGTTCTTC
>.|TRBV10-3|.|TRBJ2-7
CASTKRRGQSYEQYF
TGTGCCAGCACCAAACGCCGTGGACAATCCTACGAGCAGTACTTC
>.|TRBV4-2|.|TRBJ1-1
CASRGLDTEAFF
TGTGCCAGCAGAGGCCTAGACACTGAAGCTTTCTTT
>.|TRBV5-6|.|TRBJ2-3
CASSFTSGRTDTQYF
TGTGCCAGCAGCTTTACGAGCGGCCGCACAGATACGCAGTATTTT
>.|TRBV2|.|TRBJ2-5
CASSEQLTETQYF
TGTGCCAGCAGTGAACAGTTAACAGAGACCCAGTACTTC
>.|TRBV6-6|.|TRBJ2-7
CASRRQGPIGGEQYF
TGTGCCAGCAGAAGACAGGGACCCATCGGGGGCGAGCAGTACTTC
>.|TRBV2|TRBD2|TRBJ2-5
CASSGASGGKETQYF
TGTGCCAGCAGTGGGGCTAGCGGGGGAAAAGAGACCCAGTACTTC
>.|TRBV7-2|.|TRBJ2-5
CASSLALGPSQETQYF
TGTGCCAGCAGCTTAGCGCTTGGACCGTCCCAGGAGACCCAGTACTTC
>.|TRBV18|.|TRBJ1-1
CASSPLDAEAFF
TGTGCCAGCTCACCACTTGACGCCGAAGCTTTCTTT
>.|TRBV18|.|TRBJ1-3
CASSPPHGGGNTIYF
TGTGCCAGCTCACCACCCCACGGAGGAGGAAACACCATATATTTT
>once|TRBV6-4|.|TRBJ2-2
CASSLRGNTGELFF
TGTGCCAGCAGTCTCAGGGGGAACACCGGGGAGCTGTTTTTT
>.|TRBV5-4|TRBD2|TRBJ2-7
CASSSGLVPYEQYF
TGTGCCAGCAGCTCGGGACTAGTACCCTACGAGCAGTACTTC
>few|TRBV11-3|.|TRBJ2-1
CASSLDSKVLGRNEQFF
TGTGCCAGCAGCTTAGATTCTAAGGTCCTCGGGAGAAATGAGCAGTTCTTC
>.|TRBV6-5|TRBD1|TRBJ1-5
CASSQAGGRQPQHF
TGTGCCAGCAGCCAAGCAGGGGGCCGTCAGCCCCAGCATTTT